The 28 T cell receptor beta chains given below trace back to one sample, sequenced in a study of control samples from healthy donors and cancer patients. This table comes from immunoSEQ multiplex PCR, and its TCRdb copy is limited to in-frame clones, with some not included. The profile shows 150,000 to 200,000 clones, around 92% of them singletons. Material: blood. These receptors originate from a woman between 25 and 40 years old in good health.

This clone was observed a single time. J is TRBJ1-2 and V is TRBV25-1; 9 bases are shared with TRBD1. Germline CDR1 reads MGHDK; CDR2 reads SYGVNS. The J segment lost 7 bases and the V segment lost 2 bases, leaving 8 bases of the junction unmatched. The CDR3 is made up of 15 amino acids. The CDR3 sequence is CASSEPGQGRIGYTF. DNA of the CDR3: TGTGCCAGCAGTGAACCTGGACAGGGGAGAATTGGCTACACCTTC.

This chain connects TRBV21-1 to TRBJ2-1; the table calls TRBD2, which could not be checked here. TRBV21-1 is flagged as a pseudogene. The CDR3 loop spans 12 amino acids. The CDR3 is CASSKGGGEQFF. The DNA for the CDR3 is TGTGCCAGCAGCAAAGGGGGGGGTGAGCAGTTCTTC.

V usage is TRBV12-3 or TRBV12-4 and J usage is TRBJ1-2; the D is unclear. The CDR3 runs to 13 residues. Trimming removed 5 bases at V and 1 base at J, with 8 bases between. In DNA, the CDR3 is TGTGCCAGCAGTCCCCGCAGTAACTATGGCTACACCTTC. Translating gives CASSPRSNYGYTF.

The chain has TRBV6-5 and TRBJ1-2; D may be TRBD1 (5 bases). The V and J ends lost 3 bases and 1 base respectively, with 9 bases between them. The CDR3 consists of 14 residues. The V gene's germline CDR1 is MNHEY and CDR2 SVGAGI. The CDR3 nucleotides read TGTGCCAGCAGTTATTGGGGCCATAACTATGGCTACACCTTC. Residues: CASSYWGHNYGYTF.

This chain links TRBV5-4 with TRBJ1-2; 10 nucleotides match TRBD1. The CDR3 consists of 14 residues. V lost 4 bases to trimming and J lost 2 bases; unmatched junction nucleotides: 2. Germline V gene lookup returns CDR1 SGHNT and CDR2 YYREEE (reference sequence). This chain's CDR3 is CASSPGQGNYGYTF. The CDR3 DNA is TGTGCCAGCAGCCCGGGACAGGGGAACTATGGCTACACCTTC.

The chain carries TRBV11-2 and TRBJ2-1, with 9 positions matching TRBD1. The CDR3 runs to 17 residues. Germline V gene sequence: CDR1 SGHAT, CDR2 FQNNGV. V trimming: 1 base; J trimming: 7 bases; junction bases outside the gene matches: 11. The CDR3 protein is CASSLGRPGQGRNEQFF. In DNA form, the CDR3 reads TGTGCCAGCAGCTTAGGGAGGCCGGGACAGGGTAGGAATGAGCAGTTCTTC.

V usage is TRBV11-2 and J usage is TRBJ2-3; 7 nucleotides match TRBD1. V dropped 7 bases and J dropped 3; count of bases not matched to a gene: 4. Germline lookup yields CDR1 SGHAT and CDR2 FQNNGV. The CDR3 runs to 13 residues. CDR3 amino acids: CASKAGGTDTQYF. The CDR3 nucleotides read TGTGCCAGCAAGGCAGGGGGAACAGATACGCAGTATTTT.

CDR3 coding DNA: TGTGCCAGCAGCTTAGTGCAGGGGGCAGAGACCCAGTACTTC. It translates to CASSLVQGAETQYF. V is TRBV11-3 and J is TRBJ2-5; TRBD1 matches at 8 bases. Germline-derived CDR1 and CDR2 are SGHNT and YENEEA. J gave up 4 bases and V 1 base, and 2 bases lay outside the gene matches. CDR3 size: 14 residues.

The V call is TRBV18, the J call TRBJ2-7; no clear D. The CDR3 spans 12 residues. V lost 1 base and J 4 bases, leaving 5 bases between the germline ends. Germline-derived CDR1 and CDR2 are KGHSH and LQKENI. CDR3 DNA sequence: TGTGCCAGCTCACCACTCAGATACGAGCAGTACTTC. Residues: CASSPLRYEQYF. The full variable domain, its missing parts supplied by reference TRBV18 and TRBJ2-7, is NAGVMQNPRHLVRRRGQEARLRCSPMKGHSHVYWYRQLPEEGLKFMVYLQKENIIDESGMPKERFSAEFPKEGPSILRIQQVVRGDSAAYFCASSPLRYEQYFGPGTRLTVT.

The V gene is TRBV2, the J gene TRBJ2-1; 9 bases fit TRBD2. This CDR3 comprises 15 residues. Germline V gene data show CDR1 as SNHLY and CDR2 as FYNNEI. Germline trimming cut 2 bases from V and 7 bases from J; bases unmatched to any gene: 6. This CDR3 is CASSEPSGVKNEQFF. The CDR3 DNA reads TGTGCCAGCAGTGAACCTAGCGGGGTGAAAAATGAGCAGTTCTTC.

As to this clone: Other DNA variants within this sample encode the same CDR3. The chain carries TRBV6-4 and TRBJ2-3; 7 bases line up with TRBD2. The CDR3 totals 13 residues. The J segment lost 4 bases and the V segment lost 3 bases, leaving 1 base of the junction unmatched. Germline V gene sequence: CDR1 MRHNA, CDR2 SNTAGT. This CDR3 reads CASSEGGADTQYF. In nucleotides, the CDR3 is TGTGCCAGCAGTGAGGGGGGGGCAGATACGCAGTATTTT.

This clone has only a few counts. The J gene is TRBJ2-1, the V gene TRBV5-5; 9 nucleotides line up with TRBD2. This CDR3 contains 16 residues. V shed 5 bases, J shed 7 bases, and the junction held 13 bases outside the gene matches. Germline CDR1 SGHKS, CDR2 YYEKEE (reference sequence). CDR3 sequence: CASSALVGGRGNEQFF. The CDR3 nucleotides are TGTGCCAGCAGTGCCCTAGTCGGCGGGAGGGGGAATGAGCAGTTCTTC.

The chain is built from TRBV5-1 and TRBJ1-3; 7 positions agree with TRBD1. The CDR3 consists of 14 residues. Looked up from germline, CDR1 is SGHRS and CDR2 is YFSETQ. Trimming removed 4 bases from V and 2 bases from J; junction bases left unmatched: 3. For the CDR3, the DNA is TGCGCCAGCAGCCCAGGGGGGGCTGGAAACACCATATATTTT. Protein sequence: CASSPGGAGNTIYF.

The rearrangement links TRBV3-1 (or the pseudogene TRBV3-2) to TRBJ2-7; D perhaps matches TRBD1 (5 bases). The CDR3 consists of 14 residues. V lost 6 bases and J lost 0, with 12 bases in between. Germline assignment: CDR1 LGHDT and CDR2 YNNKEL (reference sequence). CDR3: CASSSDRSSYEQYF. In DNA form, the CDR3 reads TGTGCCAGCAGTTCCGACAGAAGCTCCTACGAGCAGTACTTC.

The genes are TRBV11-2 and TRBJ2-7; D is possibly TRBD2 (5 bases). Trimming took off 5 bases at V and 3 bases at J, with 11 bases between the two ends. The CDR3 sequence is 13 residues long. From germline, CDR1 is SGHAT and CDR2 FQNNGV. This CDR3 reads CASSVGLGYEQYF. For the CDR3, the DNA is TGTGCCAGCAGCGTTGGACTTGGCTACGAGCAGTACTTC. Full variable domain (missing parts from reference TRBV11-2 and TRBJ2-7): EAGVAQSPRYKIIEKRQSVAFWCNPISGHATLYWYQQILGQGPKLLIQFQNNGVVDDSQLPKDRFSAERLKGVDSTLKIQPAKLEDSAVYLCASSVGLGYEQYFGPGTRLTVT.

The chain carries TRBV28 and TRBJ1-6, with TRBD1 matching over 8 bases. V gave up 2 bases and J gave up 9 bases; unmatched junction bases: 3. Germline CDR1 reads MDHEN; CDR2 reads SYDVKM. This CDR3 is built from 14 residues. The CDR3 loop is CASSLRDRPSPLHF. The CDR3 coding sequence is TGTGCCAGCAGTTTAAGGGACAGGCCTTCACCCCTCCACTTT. Variable domain in full (rest from reference TRBV28 and TRBJ1-6): DVKVTQSSRYLVKRTGEKVFLECVQDMDHENMFWYRQDPGLGLRLIYFSYDVKMKEKGDIPEGYSVSREKKERFSLILESASTNQTSMYLCASSLRDRPSPLHFGNGTRLTVT.

With respect to this clone: Other DNA sequences in this specimen translate into the identical CDR3. The rearrangement joins TRBV24-1 to TRBJ2-1, with D maybe TRBD2 (6 bases). This CDR3 region has 12 residues. Between the trimmed V and J ends, which lost 4 bases and 7 bases, there was a span of 7 bases. Germline CDR1 is KGHDR and CDR2 is SFDVKD. The CDR3 sequence: CATSDRGNEQFF. The CDR3, as DNA: TGTGCCACCAGTGACCGGGGGAATGAGCAGTTCTTC.

The chain joins TRBV14 to TRBJ2-1, with D tentatively TRBD2 (6 bases). This CDR3 is built from 15 residues. Between the trimmed V and J ends, which lost 3 bases and 2 bases, there was a span of 11 bases. Looked up from germline, CDR1 is SGHDN and CDR2 is FVKESK. The CDR3 nucleotides read TGTGCCAGCAGCCACCGGGGACTGACCTACAATGAGCAGTTCTTC. Translating gives CASSHRGLTYNEQFF.

This chain uses TRBV5-1 with TRBJ2-1, with 10 nucleotides matching TRBD1. Germline trimming cut 4 bases from V and 1 base from J; bases unmatched to any gene: 2. The CDR3 runs 15 residues. Looked up from germline, CDR1 is SGHRS and CDR2 is YFSETQ. Written as DNA, the CDR3 is TGCGCCAGCAGCCCGGGACAGGGGTCCTACAATGAGCAGTTCTTC. Translation: CASSPGQGSYNEQFF.

CDR3 nucleotides: TGTGCCAGCAGTTACTCGGACAGGGAAGAGCAGTACTTC. Translating gives CASSYSDREEQYF. This chain links TRBV6-2 or TRBV6-3 with TRBJ2-7; 8 bases align to TRBD1. Germline values: CDR1 MNHEY, CDR2 SVGEGT. V was clipped by 0 bases and J by 7 bases; unmatched bases: 2. The CDR3 consists of 13 residues.

This clone has a single count. The chain recombines TRBV21-1 with TRBJ1-2; TRBD1, as called in the table, went unchecked against the DNA. TRBV21-1 is designated a pseudogene. CDR3 size: 14 residues. CDR3 nucleotide sequence: TGTGCCAGCAGCAGAGCTCAGGGCCTGGAAGGCTACACCTTC. Protein product: CASSRAQGLEGYTF.

This clone occurred a few times. The CDR3 loop is CASRNRGTNEKLFF. For the CDR3, the DNA is TGTGCCAGCAGGAACAGGGGAACTAATGAAAAACTGTTTTTT. V is TRBV3-1 (or the pseudogene TRBV3-2) and J is TRBJ1-4, with 7 bases matching TRBD1. Germline CDR1 reads LGHDT; CDR2 reads YNNKEL (reference sequence). The junction had 2 bases not matched to a gene; V was cut back by 6 bases and J by 1 base. This CDR3 region has 14 residues.

On this clone: In the same sample, other DNA sequences code for this CDR3. The chain uses TRBV5-1 and TRBJ2-3; D is unclear. Trimming took off 1 base at V and 1 base at J, with 4 bases between the two ends. Germline assignment: CDR1 SGHRS and CDR2 YFSETQ. This CDR3 contains 13 residues. CDR3 nucleotides: TGCGCCAGCAGCTTGACAGGCACAGATACGCAGTATTTT. This gives the protein CASSLTGTDTQYF. The whole variable domain, filled in from reference TRBV5-1 and TRBJ2-3, reads KAGVTQTPRYLIKTRGQQVTLSCSPISGHRSVSWYQQTPGQGLQFLFEYFSETQRNKGNFPGRFSGRQFSNSRSEMNVSTLELGDSALYLCASSLTGTDTQYFGPGTRLTVL.

This clone appeared a few times. This sequence joins TRBV5-4 and TRBJ1-2; D is ambiguous. Trimming removed 1 base at V and 0 bases at J, with 10 bases between. Germline lookup yields CDR1 SGHNT and CDR2 YYREEE (reference sequence). The CDR3 extends over 15 amino acids. CDR3 in amino acids: CASSLPETANYGYTF. The DNA for the CDR3 is TGTGCCAGCAGCTTGCCCGAGACGGCTAACTATGGCTACACCTTC.

The chain recombines TRBV10-2 with TRBJ1-5, with a possible D match to TRBD1 (5 bases). V was pared by 5 bases and J by 8 bases, with 13 bases between. Germline lookup yields CDR1 WSHSY and CDR2 SAAADI. This CDR3 has 13 residues. The CDR3 DNA reads as TGCGCCAGCAGTCGGGGGGGGAGCGAGCCCCAGCATTTT. Protein product: CASSRGGSEPQHF.

The chain carries TRBV14 and TRBJ2-1; possibly TRBD2 for D (6 bases). V shed 4 bases and J shed 0 bases, with 13 bases lying between them. Germline V gene sequence: CDR1 SGHDN, CDR2 FVKESK. The CDR3 covers 16 residues. CDR3 DNA: TGTGCCAGCAGCCCCTTTAGCGGAAACTCCTACAATGAGCAGTTCTTC. Translated, it gives CASSPFSGNSYNEQFF.

The genes are TRBV7-2 and TRBJ1-5; no firm D call. The germline V gene has CDR1 SGHTA and CDR2 FQGNSA. V lost 8 bases and J 3 bases, leaving 11 bases between the germline ends. This CDR3 region has 13 residues. CDR3 coding DNA: TGTGCCAGCGCTTTGAGTTTCAATCAGCCCCAGCATTTT. Translated: CASALSFNQPQHF. Based on the CDR3 plus reference TRBV7-2 and TRBJ1-5, the full variable domain is GAGVSQSPSNKVTEKGKDVELRCDPISGHTALYWYRQSLGQGLEFLIYFQGNSAPDKSGLPSDRFSAERTGGSVSTLTIQRTQQEDSAVYLCASALSFNQPQHFGDGTRLSIL.

The chain couples TRBV2 to TRBJ2-7, with 7 bases that match TRBD1. The trim removed 4 bases at V and 2 bases at J, leaving 5 bases unmatched. Germline V lookup: CDR1 SNHLY, CDR2 FYNNEI. This CDR3 is built from 14 residues. This CDR3 is CASSGGQGAYEQYF. The CDR3 coding sequence is TGTGCCAGCAGTGGGGGGCAGGGGGCCTACGAGCAGTACTTC.